This TCR beta chain was profiled in a study of naive and memory T cell subsets. An equimolar mix of two oligonucleotides served as the beta constant-region primer for TRBC1 and TRBC2. Nested alpha and beta constant-region primers with the SP2 primer drove four PCR rounds on ligated cDNA. TCRdb re-called the UMI-ligation and nested PCR reads through MiXCR, storing one row per CDR3 protein. This table has about 120,000 distinct CDR3 sequences, 36% appearing once. Germline loops: CDR1 KGHSH, CDR2 LQKENI. This CDR3 spans 12 amino acids. V lost 5 bases and J lost 5, with 7 bases in between. Alpha and beta libraries were amplified separately from the second PCR onward. Sequential positive selection took CD4 T cells first, then CD8 T cells.

This receptor was obtained from a human donor in good health. Sequencing input: central memory CD4+ T cells from blood. The chain employs TRBV18 and TRBJ1-5, with D tentatively TRBD1 (6 bases). Here the CDR3 DNA reads TGTGCCAGCTCAGCAGGGGATCAGCCCCAGCATTTT. Its protein is CASSAGDQPQHF.